These T cell receptor beta chains were read from a single sample in a study of identifying expanded T cells in peripheral blood. Data came from immunoSEQ multiplex PCR; TCRdb stores just in-frame clones and leaves some out. Found here are approximately 91,000 clones, approximately 90% of them singletons; the top ten hold approximately 4%. The sequenced sample consisted of blood. The receptor source for this set is a person between 18 and 69 years old in good health. Each CDR3 is given without its conserved first and last residue. The order of the fields is J gene, V gene, CDR3 protein.

j_gene: TRBJ1-1
v_gene: TRBV19
CDR3aa: ASSTRQEVEAF

j_gene: TRBJ2-3
v_gene: TRBV2
CDR3aa: ASSKLAGGPDTQY

j_gene: TRBJ1-4
v_gene: TRBV28
CDR3aa: ASSPRGRVTNEKLF

j_gene: TRBJ2-1
v_gene: TRBV9
CDR3aa: ASSDPGEQF

j_gene: TRBJ2-7
v_gene: TRBV19
CDR3aa: ASSITTAYEQY

j_gene: TRBJ2-5
v_gene: TRBV5-4
CDR3aa: ASSQDREGQETQY

j_gene: TRBJ2-7
v_gene: TRBV5-5
CDR3aa: ASSLVGSSYEQY

j_gene: TRBJ2-7
v_gene: TRBV4-2
CDR3aa: ASSQRGRGGEQY

j_gene: TRBJ2-1
v_gene: TRBV6-1
CDR3aa: ASSNTGESYNEQF

j_gene: TRBJ1-1
v_gene: TRBV7-2
CDR3aa: ASSLVVWSEAF

j_gene: TRBJ2-1
v_gene: TRBV6-4
CDR3aa: ASSDSTSGDYNEQF

j_gene: TRBJ2-7
v_gene: TRBV7-2
CDR3aa: ASSLQGYEQY

j_gene: TRBJ1-2
v_gene: TRBV7-6
CDR3aa: ASSLGGGGSYT

j_gene: TRBJ2-7
v_gene: TRBV21-1
CDR3aa: ASSKREFRVNFYEQY

j_gene: TRBJ2-7
v_gene: TRBV6-5
CDR3aa: ASSSTGQGGEQY

j_gene: TRBJ2-7
v_gene: TRBV9
CDR3aa: ASSVDISSGRYEQY

j_gene: TRBJ2-1
v_gene: TRBV2
CDR3aa: ASSVQGSRNEQF

j_gene: TRBJ1-2
v_gene: TRBV5-1
CDR3aa: ASSPLVEGGRGYT

j_gene: TRBJ2-1
v_gene: TRBV7-9
CDR3aa: ASSLAQLGGLRGLGEQF

j_gene: TRBJ2-7
v_gene: TRBV28
CDR3aa: ASSSRTGAYEQY

j_gene: TRBJ2-3
v_gene: TRBV5-1
CDR3aa: ASSHERDTQY

j_gene: TRBJ2-7
v_gene: TRBV7-2
CDR3aa: ASSPSQISYEQY